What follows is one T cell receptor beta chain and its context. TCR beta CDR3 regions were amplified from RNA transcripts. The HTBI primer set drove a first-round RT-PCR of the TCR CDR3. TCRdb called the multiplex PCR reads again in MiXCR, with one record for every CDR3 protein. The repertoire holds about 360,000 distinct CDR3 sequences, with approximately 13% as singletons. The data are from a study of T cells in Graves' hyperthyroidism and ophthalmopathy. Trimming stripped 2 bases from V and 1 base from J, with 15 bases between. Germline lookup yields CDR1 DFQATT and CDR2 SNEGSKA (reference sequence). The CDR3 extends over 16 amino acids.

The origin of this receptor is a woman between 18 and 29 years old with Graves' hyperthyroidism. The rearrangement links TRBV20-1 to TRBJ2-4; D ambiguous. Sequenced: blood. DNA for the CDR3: TGCAGTGCTAGATCCGAACCATTACAGGCCAAAAACATTCAGTACTTC. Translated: CSARSEPLQAKNIQYF.